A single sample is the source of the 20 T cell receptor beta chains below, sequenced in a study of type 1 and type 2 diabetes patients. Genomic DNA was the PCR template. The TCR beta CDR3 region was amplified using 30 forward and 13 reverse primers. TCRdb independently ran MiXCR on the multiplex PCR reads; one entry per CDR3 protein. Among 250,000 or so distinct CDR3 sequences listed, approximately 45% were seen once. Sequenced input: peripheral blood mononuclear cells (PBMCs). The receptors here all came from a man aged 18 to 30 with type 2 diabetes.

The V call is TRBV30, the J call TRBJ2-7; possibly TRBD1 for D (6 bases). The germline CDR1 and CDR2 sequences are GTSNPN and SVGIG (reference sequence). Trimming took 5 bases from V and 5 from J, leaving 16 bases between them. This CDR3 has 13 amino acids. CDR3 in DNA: TGTGCCTGGGACGTCAAACAGGGAAACGAGCAGTACTTC. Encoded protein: CAWDVKQGNEQYF.

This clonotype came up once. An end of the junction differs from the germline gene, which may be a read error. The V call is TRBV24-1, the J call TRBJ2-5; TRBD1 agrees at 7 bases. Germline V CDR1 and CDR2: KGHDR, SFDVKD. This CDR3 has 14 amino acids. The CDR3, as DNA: TGTGCCACCAGTGACCGGGACAGCCAAGAGACCCAGCACTTC. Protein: CATSDRDSQETQHF.

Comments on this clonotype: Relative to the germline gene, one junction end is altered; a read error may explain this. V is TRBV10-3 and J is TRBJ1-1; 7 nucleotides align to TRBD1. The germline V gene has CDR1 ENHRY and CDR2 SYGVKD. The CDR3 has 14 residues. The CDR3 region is CASSEHRGWTEAFF. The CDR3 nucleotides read TGTGCCAGCAGTGAGCACAGGGGATGGACTGAAGCTTTCTTT.

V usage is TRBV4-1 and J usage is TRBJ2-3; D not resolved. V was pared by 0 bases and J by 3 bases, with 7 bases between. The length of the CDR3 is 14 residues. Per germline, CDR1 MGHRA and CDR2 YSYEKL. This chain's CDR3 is CASSQESLTDTQYF. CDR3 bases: TGCGCCAGCAGCCAAGAATCACTTACAGATACGCAGTATTTT.

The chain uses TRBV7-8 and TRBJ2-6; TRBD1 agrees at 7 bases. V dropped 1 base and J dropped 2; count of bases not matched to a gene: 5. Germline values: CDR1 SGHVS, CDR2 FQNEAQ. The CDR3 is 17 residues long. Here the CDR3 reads CASSLVKGATGANVLTF. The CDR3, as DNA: TGTGCCAGCAGCTTAGTTAAGGGGGCGACTGGGGCCAACGTCCTGACTTTC.

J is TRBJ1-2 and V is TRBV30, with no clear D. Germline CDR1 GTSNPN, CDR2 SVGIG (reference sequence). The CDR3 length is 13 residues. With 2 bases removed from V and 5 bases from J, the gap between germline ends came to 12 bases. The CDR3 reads CAWSLERIYGYTF. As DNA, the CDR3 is TGTGCCTGGAGTTTAGAACGAATTTATGGCTACACCTTC.

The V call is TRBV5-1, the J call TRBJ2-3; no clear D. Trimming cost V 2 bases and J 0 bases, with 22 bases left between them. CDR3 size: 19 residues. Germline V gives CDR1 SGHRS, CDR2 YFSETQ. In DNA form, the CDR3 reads TGCGCCAGCAGCTTCAGGACGGAATTGTCCTATACTAGCACAGATACGCAGTATTTT. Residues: CASSFRTELSYTSTDTQYF.

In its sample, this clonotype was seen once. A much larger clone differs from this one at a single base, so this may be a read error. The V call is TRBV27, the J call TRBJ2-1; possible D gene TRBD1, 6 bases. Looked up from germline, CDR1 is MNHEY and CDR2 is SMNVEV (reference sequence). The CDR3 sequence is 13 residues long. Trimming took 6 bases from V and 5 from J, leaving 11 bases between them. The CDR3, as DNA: TGTGCCAGCAGCCACGGACAGAACAATGAGCAGTTCTTC. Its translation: CASSHGQNNEQFF.

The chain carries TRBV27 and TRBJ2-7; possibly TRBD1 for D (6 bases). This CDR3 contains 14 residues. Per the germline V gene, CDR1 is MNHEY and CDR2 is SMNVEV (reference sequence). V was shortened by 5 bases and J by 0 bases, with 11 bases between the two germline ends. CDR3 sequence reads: CASSPGDNSYEQYF. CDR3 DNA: TGTGCCAGCAGTCCCGGGGACAACTCCTACGAGCAGTACTTC.

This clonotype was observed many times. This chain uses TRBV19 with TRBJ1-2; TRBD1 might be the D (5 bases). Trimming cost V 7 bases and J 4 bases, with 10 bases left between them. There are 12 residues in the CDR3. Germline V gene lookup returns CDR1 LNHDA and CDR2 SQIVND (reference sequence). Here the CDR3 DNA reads TGTGCCAGTAAGGCAGGGAGCTATGGCTACACCTTC. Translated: CASKAGSYGYTF.

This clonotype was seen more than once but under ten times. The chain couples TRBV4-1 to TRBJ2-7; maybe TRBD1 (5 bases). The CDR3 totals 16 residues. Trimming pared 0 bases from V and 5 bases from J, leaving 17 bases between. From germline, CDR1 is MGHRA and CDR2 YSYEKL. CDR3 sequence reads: CASSQDQGPPTHEQYF. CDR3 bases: TGCGCCAGCAGCCAAGACCAGGGTCCCCCCACCCACGAGCAGTACTTC.

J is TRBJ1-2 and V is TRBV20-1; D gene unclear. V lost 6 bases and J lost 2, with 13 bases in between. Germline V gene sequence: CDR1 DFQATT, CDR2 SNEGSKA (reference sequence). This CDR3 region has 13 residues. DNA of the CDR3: TGCAGTGCCCGGGAAACGACCAACTATGGCTACACCTTC. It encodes CSARETTNYGYTF.

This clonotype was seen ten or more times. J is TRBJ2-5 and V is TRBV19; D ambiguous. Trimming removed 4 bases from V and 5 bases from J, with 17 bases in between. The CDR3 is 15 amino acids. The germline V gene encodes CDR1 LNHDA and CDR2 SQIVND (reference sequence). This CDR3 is CASSTGTSVLETQYF. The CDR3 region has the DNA TGTGCCAGTAGTACTGGAACATCCGTATTGGAGACCCAGTACTTC. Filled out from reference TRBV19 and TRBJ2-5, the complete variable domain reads DGGITQSPKYLFRKEGQNVTLSCEQNLNHDAMYWYRQDPGQGLRLIYYSQIVNDFQKGDIAEGYSVSREKKESFPLTVTSAQKNPTAFYLCASSTGTSVLETQYFGPGTRLLVL.

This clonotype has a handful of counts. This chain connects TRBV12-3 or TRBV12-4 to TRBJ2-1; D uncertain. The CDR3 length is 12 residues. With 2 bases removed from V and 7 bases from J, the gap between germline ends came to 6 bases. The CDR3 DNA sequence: TGTGCCAGCAGTTTAATTTGGAATGAGCAGTTCTTC. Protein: CASSLIWNEQFF.

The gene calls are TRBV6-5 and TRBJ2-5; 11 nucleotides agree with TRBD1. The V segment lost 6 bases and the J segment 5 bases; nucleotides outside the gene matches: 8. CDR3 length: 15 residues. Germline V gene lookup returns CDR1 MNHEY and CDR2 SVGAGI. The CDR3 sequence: CASRSPGTGGETQYF. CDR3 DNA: TGTGCCAGCAGATCTCCCGGGACAGGGGGTGAGACCCAGTACTTC.

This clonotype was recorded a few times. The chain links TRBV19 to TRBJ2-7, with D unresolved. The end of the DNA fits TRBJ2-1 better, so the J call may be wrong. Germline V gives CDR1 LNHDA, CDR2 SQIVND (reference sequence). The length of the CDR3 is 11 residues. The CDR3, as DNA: TGTGCCAGTAGTTACCAGCAAGAGCAGTTCTTC. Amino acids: CASSYQQEQFF.

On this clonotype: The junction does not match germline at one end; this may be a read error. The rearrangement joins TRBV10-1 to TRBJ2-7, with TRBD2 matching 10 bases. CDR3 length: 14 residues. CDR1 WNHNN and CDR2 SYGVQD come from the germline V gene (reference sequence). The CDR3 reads CASRPGLALGEQYF. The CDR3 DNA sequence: TGTGCCAGCAGACCGGGACTAGCGCTTGGCGAGCAGTACTTC.

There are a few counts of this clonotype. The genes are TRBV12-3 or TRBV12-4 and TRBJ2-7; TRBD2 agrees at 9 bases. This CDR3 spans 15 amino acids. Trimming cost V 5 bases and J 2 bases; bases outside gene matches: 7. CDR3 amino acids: CASSLTSGVTYEQYF. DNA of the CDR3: TGTGCCAGCAGTCTGACTAGCGGAGTAACCTACGAGCAGTACTTC.

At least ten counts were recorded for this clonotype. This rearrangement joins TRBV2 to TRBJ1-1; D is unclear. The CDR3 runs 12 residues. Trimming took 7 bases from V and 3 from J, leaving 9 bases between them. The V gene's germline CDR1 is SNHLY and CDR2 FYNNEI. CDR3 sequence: CASNGDYTEAFF. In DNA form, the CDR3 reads TGTGCCAGCAATGGGGATTACACTGAAGCTTTCTTT.

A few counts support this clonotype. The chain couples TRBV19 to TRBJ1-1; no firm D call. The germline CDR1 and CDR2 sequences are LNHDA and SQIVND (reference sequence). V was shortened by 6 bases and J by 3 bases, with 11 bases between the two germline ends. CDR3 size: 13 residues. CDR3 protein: CASSKPPYTEAFF. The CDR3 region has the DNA TGTGCCAGTAGCAAGCCCCCGTACACTGAAGCTTTCTTT.